Here is one T cell receptor (beta chain) with its context. This table comes from immunoSEQ multiplex PCR, and its TCRdb copy is limited to in-frame clones, with some not included. The data contain 260,000 or so clones, 85% to 90% of them singletons. The sample comes from a study of blood T cell repertoires in COVID-19. The CDR3 is 14 amino acids. CDR1 and CDR2 from the germline V gene are SGHNT and YYREEE (reference sequence). V was cut by 1 base and J by 5 bases, with 13 bases left in between. The V call is TRBV5-4, the J call TRBJ2-7, with D hard to call. The sequence came from a man between 18 and 29 years old who had recovered from COVID-19. Sequencing was carried out using PBMCs or T cells enriched from blood (not recorded which). The CDR3 region is CASSLSLVNDEQYF. Written as DNA, the CDR3 is TGTGCCAGCAGCTTGTCCCTAGTGAATGACGAGCAGTACTTC.